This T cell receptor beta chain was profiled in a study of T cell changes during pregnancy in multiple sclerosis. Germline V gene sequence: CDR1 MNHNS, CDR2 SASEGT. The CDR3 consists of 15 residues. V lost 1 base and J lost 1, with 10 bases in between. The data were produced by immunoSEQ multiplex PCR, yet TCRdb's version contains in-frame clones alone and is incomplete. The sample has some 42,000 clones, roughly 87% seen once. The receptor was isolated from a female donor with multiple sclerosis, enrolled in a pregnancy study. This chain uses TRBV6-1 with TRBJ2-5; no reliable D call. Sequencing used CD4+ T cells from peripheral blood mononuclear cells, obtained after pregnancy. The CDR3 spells CASSEGFGFQETQYF. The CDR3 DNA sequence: TGTGCCAGCAGTGAAGGTTTCGGTTTCCAAGAGACCCAGTACTTC.